This passage covers 27 T cell receptor beta chains from one sample sequenced in a study of CD8 T cells in ankylosing spondylitis (TCRdb year 2017). Study-level results and caveats: Blood from ankylosing spondylitis patients appeared to be characterized by a TCR beta motif composed of roughly 8 highly homologous amino acid variants.

The library was made by 5' RACE. Sequencing was carried out with an Illumina HiSeq 2500. Starting from the raw public reads, TCRdb applied fastp trimming at Q25, assembled clones with MiXCR and retained in-frame beta chains. Rows are unified per CDR3 protein, each entry keeping the most common DNA and genes. The sample table lists around 450,000 distinct CDR3 sequences, 26% of them with a count of one. About 0.89% of the sample comes from the top ten. The antigens for these receptors are not known. Sample: blood, either unsorted or a sorted T cell fraction (not recorded which). The receptors come from a male donor with ankylosing spondylitis.

This clonotype was recorded many times. The gene calls are TRBV24-1 and TRBJ1-1; 9 bases align to TRBD1. The germline CDR1 and CDR2 sequences are KGHDR and SFDVKD. The CDR3 length is 17 residues. The V segment lost 2 bases and the J segment 3 bases; nucleotides outside the gene matches: 9. This chain's CDR3 is CATSDSMDRGDDTEAFF. In DNA, the CDR3 is TGTGCCACCAGTGATTCCATGGACAGGGGAGATGACACTGAAGCTTTCTTT.

The genes are TRBV5-1 and TRBJ2-2; a possible D gene is TRBD1 (6 bases). The CDR3 spans 15 residues. Trimming removed 4 bases from V and 6 bases from J, with 16 bases in between. Germline V CDR1 and CDR2: SGHRS, YFSETQ. CDR3 nucleotide sequence: TGCGCCAGCAGCCCAACAGGGCTCGGGGCCGGGGAGCTGTTTTTT. It is translated as CASSPTGLGAGELFF. The variable domain in full, with the rest retrieved from reference TRBV5-1 and TRBJ2-2, is KAGVTQTPRYLIKTRGQQVTLSCSPISGHRSVSWYQQTPGQGLQFLFEYFSETQRNKGNFPGRFSGRQFSNSRSEMNVSTLELGDSALYLCASSPTGLGAGELFFGEGSRLTVL.

This clonotype was counted once. The chain joins TRBV12-3 or TRBV12-4 to TRBJ2-7, with D possibly being TRBD1 (6 bases). V was clipped by 7 bases and J by 2 bases, with 12 bases between them. The CDR3 is 13 residues long. The CDR3 DNA is TGTGCCAGCACCCCGGGACAACCCTACGAGCAGTACTTC. Translation: CASTPGQPYEQYF.

This clonotype occurred once. V and J are TRBV10-3 and TRBJ2-5, with 12 positions matching TRBD2. Germline assignment: CDR1 ENHRY and CDR2 SYGVKD. The CDR3 has 16 amino acids. Germline trimming cut 2 bases from V and 4 bases from J; bases unmatched to any gene: 5. The DNA for the CDR3 is TGTGCCATCAGTGAGCCACAACTAGCGGGAGGAGAGACCCAGTACTTC. Protein: CAISEPQLAGGETQYF.

This rearrangement joins TRBV7-6 to TRBJ2-7; D not certain. Trimming pared 0 bases from V and 6 bases from J, leaving 9 bases between. The CDR3 is 13 residues long. Germline V gene sequence: CDR1 SGHVS, CDR2 FNYEAQ. The CDR3 spells CASSLANRAEQYF. CDR3 nucleotide sequence: TGTGCCAGCAGCTTAGCGAACCGGGCCGAGCAGTACTTC.

This clonotype was observed a handful of times. The V gene is TRBV12-3 or TRBV12-4, the J gene TRBJ2-3; TRBD2 aligns across 12 bases. V lost 6 bases to trimming and J lost 6 bases; unmatched junction nucleotides: 10. The CDR3 sequence is 16 residues long. The CDR3 nucleotides are TGTGCCAGCAGCCTAGGGACTAGCGGGTACAAGGATACGCAGTATTTT. As protein: CASSLGTSGYKDTQYF.

This chain connects TRBV6-4 to TRBJ2-7, with a possible D match to TRBD2 (6 bases). V was pared by 2 bases and J by 0 bases, with 14 bases between. The CDR3 covers 16 residues. The germline V gene has CDR1 MRHNA and CDR2 SNTAGT. In DNA form, the CDR3 reads TGTGCCAGCAGTGACCCTACTAGCCCGAGCTCCTACGAGCAGTACGTC. Translating gives CASSDPTSPSSYEQYV.

This clonotype was observed a single time. This chain joins TRBV12-3 or TRBV12-4 and TRBJ1-2; no definite D call. Trimming took 2 bases from V and 7 from J, leaving 14 bases between them. The CDR3 runs to 14 residues. The chain's CDR3 is CASSLSAGRRGYTF. The CDR3 nucleotides are TGTGCCAGCAGTTTATCGGCTGGACGTCGTGGCTACACCTTC.

The chain couples TRBV9 to TRBJ1-4; D not certain. Between the trimmed V and J ends, which lost 4 bases and 10 bases, there was a span of 11 bases. Germline-derived CDR1 and CDR2 are SGDLS and YYNGEE. The CDR3 is made up of 12 amino acids. The CDR3 DNA sequence: TGTGCCAGCAGCCCCGAGGTCGGAAAACTGTTTTTT. Its protein product is CASSPEVGKLFF.

The chain couples TRBV12-3 or TRBV12-4 to TRBJ2-2, with D unresolved. The V and J ends lost 5 bases and 5 bases respectively, with 3 bases between them. This CDR3 is 11 amino acids long. Here the CDR3 reads CASSITGELFF. The CDR3 nucleotides read TGTGCCAGCAGTATTACCGGGGAGCTGTTTTTT.

This clonotype has just a few counts. The chain is built from TRBV20-1 and TRBJ2-5, with D unresolved. The CDR3 spans 11 residues. CDR1 DFQATT and CDR2 SNEGSKA come from the germline V gene (reference sequence). The V end was cut by 5 bases, the J end by 5 bases, with 9 bases between. For the CDR3, the DNA is TGCAGTGCTCGGTCGGTGGAGACCCAGTACTTC. It translates to CSARSVETQYF.

This chain connects TRBV29-1 to TRBJ1-1; 7 positions match TRBD1. The J segment lost 1 base and the V segment lost 3 bases, leaving 2 bases of the junction unmatched. The CDR3 loop spans 13 amino acids. The germline CDR1 and CDR2 sequences are SQVTM and ANQGSEA. The CDR3 loop reads CSVEGQPNTEAFF. CDR3 coding DNA: TGCAGCGTTGAGGGACAGCCGAACACTGAAGCTTTCTTT.

This clonotype was counted a few times. The chain employs TRBV14 and TRBJ2-5, with a tentative D call TRBD2 (5 bases). In germline, CDR1 is SGHDN, CDR2 FVKESK. The CDR3 spans 14 residues. V lost 2 bases, J lost 2 bases, and 9 bases lay in between. CDR3 DNA sequence: TGTGCCAGCAGCCAACGGGATCCACAAGAGACCCAGTACTTC. Protein sequence: CASSQRDPQETQYF.

This chain connects TRBV5-1 to TRBJ2-1; 8 bases map to TRBD2. There are 15 residues in the CDR3. The V gene's germline CDR1 is SGHRS and CDR2 YFSETQ. Trimming removed 7 bases from V and 1 base from J; junction bases left unmatched: 7. The CDR3 reads CASYPVAGSYNEQFF. The DNA for the CDR3 is TGCGCCAGCTATCCGGTAGCGGGATCCTACAATGAGCAGTTCTTC.

The chain couples TRBV20-1 to TRBJ2-2, with TRBD1 as a possible D gene (6 bases). The CDR3 has 14 amino acids. Germline CDR1 and CDR2: DFQATT and SNEGSKA (reference sequence). V was cut by 4 bases and J by 1 base, with 10 bases left in between. The CDR3 DNA reads as TGCAGTGCTAAGCCGGGACAGAACACCGGGGAGCTGTTTTTT. Encoded protein: CSAKPGQNTGELFF.

The chain links TRBV29-1 to TRBJ2-6; 10 nucleotides align to TRBD1. Germline V CDR1 and CDR2: SQVTM, ANQGSEA. CDR3 length: 16 amino acids. Trimming cost V 6 bases and J 0 bases; bases outside gene matches: 5. The CDR3 nucleotides are TGCAGCGTCCGGACAGGGGGAAGCTCTGGGGCCAACGTCCTGACTTTC. Its translation is CSVRTGGSSGANVLTF.

This clonotype has ten or more counts. The genes are TRBV5-5 and TRBJ2-5, with D maybe TRBD2 (6 bases). Trimming took off 3 bases at V and 4 bases at J, with 16 bases between the two ends. CDR3 size: 15 residues. CDR1 is SGHKS and CDR2 is YYEKEE in the germline V gene (reference sequence). The CDR3 DNA is TGTGCCAGCAGCTCCTTAAGGGGAGGCGGAGAGACCCAGTACTTC. Translated, it gives CASSSLRGGGETQYF.

As concerns this clonotype: The missing conserved phenylalanine or tryptophan at the end of this CDR3 makes a read error likely. V gene TRBV12-3 or TRBV12-4 combines with J gene TRBJ2-1; D is possibly TRBD2 (6 bases). The CDR3 has 17 residues. The V end lost 8 bases, the J end lost 0 bases, and 20 bases lay between the germline ends. The CDR3 is CASALPLASSSYNEQFL. The CDR3 region has the DNA TGTGCCAGCGCTCTTCCCCTAGCGAGCAGCTCCTACAATGAGCAGTTCCTC.

The CDR3 DNA reads as TGTGCCAGCAGCCAAGGGCCAAATAATTCACCCCTCCACTTT. Protein: CASSQGPNNSPLHF. The V and J genes are TRBV4-2 and TRBJ1-6; D gene ambiguous. CDR1 and CDR2 (germline): LGHNA, YNFKEQ. This CDR3 is built from 14 residues. V dropped 1 base and J dropped 5 bases, with 6 bases sitting between them.

The table lists this clonotype with a few counts. The CDR3 DNA reads TGTGCCAGCAGGACGCAGGGAGCGCCTGAGAATGAGCAGTTCTTC. It is translated as CASRTQGAPENEQFF. The chain couples TRBV7-9 to TRBJ2-1; D tentatively fits TRBD1 or TRBD2 (5 bases each). CDR1 is SEHNR and CDR2 is FQNEAQ in the germline V gene (reference sequence). The V end lost 6 bases, the J end lost 7 bases, and 19 bases lay between the germline ends. The CDR3 totals 15 residues.

In its sample, this clonotype was seen a few times. The rearrangement uses TRBV7-6 and TRBJ2-5; a possible D gene is TRBD1 (5 bases). Per germline, CDR1 SGHVS and CDR2 FNYEAQ. The V end lost 4 bases, the J end lost 5 bases, and 8 bases lay between the germline ends. The CDR3 totals 12 residues. The CDR3: CASSSWGETQYF. For the CDR3, the DNA is TGTGCCAGCAGCTCCTGGGGCGAGACCCAGTACTTC.

This clonotype was found a few times. The rearrangement links TRBV28 to TRBJ2-7; TRBD1 might be the D (6 bases). With 5 bases removed from V and 0 bases from J, the gap between germline ends came to 14 bases. The germline V gene has CDR1 MDHEN and CDR2 SYDVKM. The CDR3 has 15 amino acids. CDR3 DNA: TGTGCCAGCAGTCCCGGGACACCATTCTCCTACGAGCAGTACGTC. It is translated as CASSPGTPFSYEQYV.

The gene calls are TRBV7-9 and TRBJ2-1, with TRBD2 matching over 11 bases. The CDR3 length is 16 residues. Germline assignment: CDR1 SEHNR and CDR2 FQNEAQ (reference sequence). V dropped 5 bases and J dropped 10; count of bases not matched to a gene: 13. The CDR3 loop reads CASSPPGLAGHPEQFF. The CDR3 nucleotides read TGTGCCAGCAGCCCGCCCGGACTAGCGGGCCATCCCGAGCAGTTCTTC. Combining the CDR3 with reference TRBV7-9 and TRBJ2-1 gives the whole variable domain DTGVSQNPRHKITKRGQNVTFRCDPISEHNRLYWYRQTLGQGPEFLTYFQNEAQLEKSRLLSDRFSAERPKGSFSTLEIQRTEQGDSAMYLCASSPPGLAGHPEQFFGPGTRLTVL.

The chain combines TRBV7-9 with TRBJ2-6; D might be TRBD2 (6 bases). There are 16 residues in the CDR3. Trimming took 1 base from V and 2 from J, leaving 9 bases between them. Germline CDR1 SEHNR, CDR2 FQNEAQ (reference sequence). This chain's CDR3 is CASSLDAGTGANVLTF. The CDR3 bases are TGTGCCAGCAGCTTAGATGCGGGGACTGGGGCCAACGTCCTGACTTTC.

The V gene is TRBV28, the J gene TRBJ1-5, with a tentative D call TRBD1 (5 bases). Germline loops: CDR1 MDHEN, CDR2 SYDVKM. V gave up 5 bases and J gave up 2 bases, with 13 bases separating them. CDR3 length: 15 residues. This CDR3 reads CASSAGGGGNQPQHF. The CDR3 DNA reads as TGTGCCAGCAGTGCTGGGGGGGGAGGCAATCAGCCCCAGCATTTT. Complete variable domain (other parts from reference TRBV28 and TRBJ1-5): DVKVTQSSRYLVKRTGEKVFLECVQDMDHENMFWYRQDPGLGLRLIYFSYDVKMKEKGDIPEGYSVSREKKERFSLILESASTNQTSMYLCASSAGGGGNQPQHFGDGTRLSIL.

V usage is TRBV3-1 and J usage is TRBJ2-2; D gene uncertain. Trimming shortened V by 1 base and J by 1 base, and 7 bases separated the two germline ends. Germline V gene lookup returns CDR1 LGHDT and CDR2 YNNKEL (reference sequence). This CDR3 is 15 amino acids long. CDR3 sequence: CASSQVLQNTGELFF. CDR3 DNA sequence: TGTGCCAGCAGCCAAGTTCTGCAGAACACCGGGGAGCTGTTTTTT.

This clonotype appeared a few times. The chain joins TRBV15 to TRBJ2-5; D might be TRBD1 or TRBD2, each matching 5 bases. From germline, CDR1 is LNHNV and CDR2 YYDKDF (reference sequence). The germline V and J ends were trimmed by 6 bases and 7 bases, with 18 bases remaining between them. The CDR3 spans 14 residues. The DNA for the CDR3 is TGTGCCACCAGTCGGGACCCCGCCCGAGGGACCCAGTACTTC. Protein: CATSRDPARGTQYF.